This T cell receptor (beta chain) was captured by sequencing in a study of human T cells and chemical hapten exposure. This clonotype occurred many times. Its target is unknown. TCRdb passed the RACE reads through MiXCR, listing each CDR3 protein once. The sample has 280,000 or so distinct CDR3 sequences, roughly 7.7% seen once. The CDR3 loop spans 14 amino acids. Trimming removed 1 base from V and 5 bases from J, with 11 bases in between. Germline CDR1 SEHNR, CDR2 FQNEAQ (reference sequence). Whole-study findings and limits: Controls formed significantly fewer large CDR3 similarity clusters than expanded TCRs did.

As to time point: pre-sensitization, week 0. Treatment in this sample: therapeutic diphenylcyclopropenone sensitization with weekly scalp DPC. Sample: whole blood, taken in connection with sensitization to the hapten diphenylcyclopropenone (DPC). The source is a man younger than 35 with alopecia areata. Some clones in this sample may be carry-over from other donors' samples. This chain links TRBV7-9 with TRBJ2-5, with D uncertain. CDR3 coding DNA: TGTGCCAGCAGCTTAGAGTTTAGAAGTGAGACCCAGTACTTC. Its protein product is CASSLEFRSETQYF.